The clone carrying this T cell receptor (beta chain) was counted a single time. The antigen is undetermined. CDR1 and CDR2 (germline): LGHNA, YNFKEQ. Trimming took 1 base from V and 2 from J, leaving 9 bases between them. The CDR3 has 14 residues. The record originates from a study of shared clonotypes between healthy human individuals. Study-level findings and limits: In general, naive subsets displayed greater estimated richness than memory subsets did.

Several immunoSEQ plates received, in even portions, the genomic DNA of each subset. Measured with immunoSEQ multiplex PCR; TCRdb has only the in-frame clones, and not every one. The table records about 870,000 clones, 85% to 95% of them present only once. Naive-designated CD8 cells lacked CD45RO, were positively enriched for CCR7, and omitted terminally differentiated effector memory CD45RA+ cells. Adult Caucasians living in Nashville, Tennessee made up all of the donors. Sequenced material: naive CD8+ T cells sorted from blood. The chain links TRBV4-2 to TRBJ2-7; D unclear. The clonotype comes from a man in his thirties or forties in good health. The DNA for the CDR3 is TGTGCCAGCAGCCAAGCCGGTCCTCCCTACGAGCAGTACTTC. Its translation: CASSQAGPPYEQYF.